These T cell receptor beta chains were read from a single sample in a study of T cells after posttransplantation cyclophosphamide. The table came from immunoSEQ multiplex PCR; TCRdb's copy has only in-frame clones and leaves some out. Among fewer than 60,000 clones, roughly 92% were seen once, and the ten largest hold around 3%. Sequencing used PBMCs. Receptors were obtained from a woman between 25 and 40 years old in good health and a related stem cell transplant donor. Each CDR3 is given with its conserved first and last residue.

CDR3: CAISLTLSSYEQYF; V: TRBV10-3; J: TRBJ2-7
CDR3: CASSTLNREILCNQPQHF; V: TRBV12-1; J: TRBJ1-5
CDR3: CASSHSYGYTF; V: TRBV19; J: TRBJ1-2
CDR3: CASSLGGGFPLHF; V: TRBV7-2; J: TRBJ1-6
CDR3: CASSLGGGASSYEQYF; V: TRBV11-3; J: TRBJ2-7
CDR3: CASSAGNSNYGYTF; V: TRBV2; J: TRBJ1-2
CDR3: CASSRGKNTEAFF; V: TRBV7-9; J: TRBJ1-1
CDR3: CASSRGLLNTEAFF; V: TRBV27; J: TRBJ1-1
CDR3: CASSLPRLAGYNEQFF; V: TRBV5-1; J: TRBJ2-1
CDR3: CSVVTVNTEAFF; V: TRBV29-1; J: TRBJ1-1
CDR3: CASSLLLGEAFF; V: TRBV4-1; J: TRBJ1-1
CDR3: CASSENTGGESVLWQYF; V: TRBV7-9; J: TRBJ2-5
CDR3: CASSLRGGASGELFF; V: TRBV11-2; J: TRBJ2-2
CDR3: CASSLIPNVGGASNQPQHF; V: TRBV5-5; J: TRBJ1-5
CDR3: CASSLGTVQETQYF; V: TRBV5-1; J: TRBJ2-5
CDR3: CASSTGTGNRPLHF; V: TRBV7-9; J: TRBJ1-6
CDR3: CSVQGVRGTEAFF; V: TRBV29-1; J: TRBJ1-1
CDR3: CASSRQETQYF; V: TRBV6-6; J: TRBJ2-5
CDR3: CAWSPGGGIDYNSPLHF; V: TRBV30; J: TRBJ1-6
CDR3: CASSYRKTGGNTEAFF; V: TRBV6-5; J: TRBJ1-1
CDR3: CASSPAGQGGYEQYF; V: TRBV5-4; J: TRBJ2-7
CDR3: CASSLVGGDDNEQFF; V: TRBV11-2; J: TRBJ2-1
CDR3: CASKIDRDGEQYF; V: TRBV6-5; J: TRBJ2-7
CDR3: CAWSVHRGANYGYTF; V: TRBV30; J: TRBJ1-2